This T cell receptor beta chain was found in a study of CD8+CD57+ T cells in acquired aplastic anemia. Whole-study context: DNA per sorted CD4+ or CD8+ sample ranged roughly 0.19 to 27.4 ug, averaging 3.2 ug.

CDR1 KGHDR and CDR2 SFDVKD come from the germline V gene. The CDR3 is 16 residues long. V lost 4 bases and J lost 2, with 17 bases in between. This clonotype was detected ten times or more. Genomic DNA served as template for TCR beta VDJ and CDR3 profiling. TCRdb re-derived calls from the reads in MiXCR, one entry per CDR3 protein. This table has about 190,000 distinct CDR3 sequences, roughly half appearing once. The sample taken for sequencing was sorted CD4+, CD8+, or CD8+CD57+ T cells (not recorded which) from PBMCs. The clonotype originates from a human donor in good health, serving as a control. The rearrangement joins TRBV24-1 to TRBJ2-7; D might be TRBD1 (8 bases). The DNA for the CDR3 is TGTGCCACCAGTGACATAGGACAGGGAGGGACCTACGAGCAGTACTTC. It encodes CATSDIGQGGTYEQYF.